A selection of T cell receptor beta chains follows, all from one sample in a study of T-cell memory formation after mild COVID-19. TCRdb re-derived calls from the 5' RACE reads in MiXCR, one entry per CDR3 protein. The sample carries 100,000 to 150,000 distinct CDR3 sequences, roughly 6% recorded once. Sequenced: PBMCs or a T cell subset sorted from them (not recorded which). Receptors originate from an adult woman who had mild COVID-19 (a few samples of this study predate the infection). Cell type and time point are not known. The CDR3 runs from the conserved cysteine through the conserved F or W. The order of the fields is V gene, J gene, clone size, D gene, CDR3 DNA, CDR3 protein. A D gene is named only where the DNA matches it firmly. Size is stated for part of the rows, as once, few or many counts, or as a class when the clone is expanded.

V: TRBV5-6; J: TRBJ1-1; size: .; D: TRBD1; DNA: TGTGCCAGCAGCTATAAGACAGGGAGAAACACTGAAGCTTTCTTT; CDR3: CASSYKTGRNTEAFF
V: TRBV11-2; J: TRBJ1-1; size: .; D: TRBD1; DNA: TGTGCCAGCACCAAAGGAACAGGGGGCGGTTTGGCTTTCTTT; CDR3: CASTKGTGGGLAFF
V: TRBV7-7; J: TRBJ1-2; size: many; D: TRBD1; DNA: TGTGCCAGCAGCTTAGGGACAGGGACGAACTATGGCTACACCTTC; CDR3: CASSLGTGTNYGYTF
V: TRBV10-2; J: TRBJ2-7; size: .; D: TRBD1; DNA: TGCGCCAGCAGGGGGACAGGGCACTACGAGCAGTACTTC; CDR3: CASRGTGHYEQYF
V: TRBV9; J: TRBJ2-3; size: few; D: .; DNA: TGTGCCAGCAGCGTAGAGCTCCAAGGTACGCAGTATTTT; CDR3: CASSVELQGTQYF
V: TRBV7-2; J: TRBJ2-7; size: many; D: TRBD2; DNA: TGTGCCAGCAGCTTCACGGGAGGGCAGAAAGAGCAGTACTTC; CDR3: CASSFTGGQKEQYF
V: TRBV3-1; J: TRBJ2-5; size: few; D: TRBD2; DNA: TGTGCCAGCACCCCCGGGAGGGCCTCCGAGACCCAGTACTTC; CDR3: CASTPGRASETQYF
V: TRBV12-3/TRBV12-4; J: TRBJ2-3; size: many; D: TRBD2; DNA: TGTGCCAGCAGTCTCGGACTAGCGGGGGTTGATGAGCAGTATTTT; CDR3: CASSLGLAGVDEQYF
V: TRBV12-3/TRBV12-4; J: TRBJ1-5; size: many; D: .; DNA: TGTGCCAGCAGCTTGGGTCAGCCCCAGCATTTT; CDR3: CASSLGQPQHF
V: TRBV12-3/TRBV12-4; J: TRBJ2-7; size: few; D: TRBD2; DNA: TGTGCCAGCAGTTGGACTAGCGGGACCTACGAGCAGTACTTC; CDR3: CASSWTSGTYEQYF
V: TRBV7-8; J: TRBJ2-1; size: .; D: TRBD2; DNA: TGTGCCAGCAGCTTAGTATCCCGCCCCGTAGCGTCTTCGGGGGGTTTTGAGTTCTTC; CDR3: CASSLVSRPVASSGGFEFF
V: TRBV25-1; J: TRBJ1-5; size: many; D: TRBD1; DNA: TGTGCCAGTAGACCCGGGACAGGGTACAATCAGCCCCAGCATTTT; CDR3: CASRPGTGYNQPQHF
V: TRBV7-2; J: TRBJ1-2; size: few; D: TRBD1; DNA: TGTGCCAGCAGCATTCAGGGGGCGTCAAACTATGGCTACACCTTC; CDR3: CASSIQGASNYGYTF
V: TRBV24-1; J: TRBJ1-1; size: many; D: TRBD1; DNA: TGTGCCACCAAGGGACAGGGAGAGGGCACTGAAGCTTTCTTT; CDR3: CATKGQGEGTEAFF
V: TRBV7-2; J: TRBJ2-3; size: many; D: .; DNA: TGTGCCAGCAGCTACAGAGGATCAATTTGGGGCACAGATACGCAGTATTTT; CDR3: CASSYRGSIWGTDTQYF
V: TRBV10-3; J: TRBJ2-1; size: .; D: TRBD2; DNA: TGTGCCATCAGTGGGAGCCCCTTTGGGACTAGCGTTCATGAGCAGTTCTTC; CDR3: CAISGSPFGTSVHEQFF
V: TRBV5-1; J: TRBJ1-1; size: few; D: TRBD1; DNA: TGCGCCAGCAGCGGACAGGGTGGATTAACTGAAGCTTTCTTT; CDR3: CASSGQGGLTEAFF
V: TRBV5-1; J: TRBJ2-3; size: .; D: .; DNA: TGCGCCAGCAGCTTAGATACGCAGTATTTT; CDR3: CASSLDTQYF
V: TRBV9; J: TRBJ2-1; size: few; D: .; DNA: TGTGCCAGCAGCCTCGGGACACTGTACAATGAGCAGTTCTTC; CDR3: CASSLGTLYNEQFF
V: TRBV24-1; J: TRBJ1-2; size: .; D: .; DNA: TGTGCCACCAGTGTTCCGGGAAAAGACGGCTACACCTTC; CDR3: CATSVPGKDGYTF
V: TRBV20-1; J: TRBJ2-7; size: .; D: .; DNA: TGCAGTGCAACCCCCGGGACACCCATCTCCTACGAGCAGTACTTC; CDR3: CSATPGTPISYEQYF
V: TRBV4-2; J: TRBJ1-2; size: .; D: .; DNA: TGTGCCAGCAGCCAAGAAAAAGGGAGAATGGACAGTTATGGCTACACCTTC; CDR3: CASSQEKGRMDSYGYTF
V: TRBV6-6; J: TRBJ2-1; size: .; D: .; DNA: TGTGCCAGCAGTGCGACAGGCAGGACCTACAATGAGCAGTTCTTC; CDR3: CASSATGRTYNEQFF
V: TRBV24-1; J: TRBJ2-4; size: many; D: .; DNA: TGTGCCACCAGTGACCAGACGGTAAACATTCAGTACTTC; CDR3: CATSDQTVNIQYF
V: TRBV29-1; J: TRBJ2-2; size: few; D: .; DNA: TGCAGCGTTGTGAGGGGCCCTACGAACACCGGGGAGCTGTTTTTT; CDR3: CSVVRGPTNTGELFF